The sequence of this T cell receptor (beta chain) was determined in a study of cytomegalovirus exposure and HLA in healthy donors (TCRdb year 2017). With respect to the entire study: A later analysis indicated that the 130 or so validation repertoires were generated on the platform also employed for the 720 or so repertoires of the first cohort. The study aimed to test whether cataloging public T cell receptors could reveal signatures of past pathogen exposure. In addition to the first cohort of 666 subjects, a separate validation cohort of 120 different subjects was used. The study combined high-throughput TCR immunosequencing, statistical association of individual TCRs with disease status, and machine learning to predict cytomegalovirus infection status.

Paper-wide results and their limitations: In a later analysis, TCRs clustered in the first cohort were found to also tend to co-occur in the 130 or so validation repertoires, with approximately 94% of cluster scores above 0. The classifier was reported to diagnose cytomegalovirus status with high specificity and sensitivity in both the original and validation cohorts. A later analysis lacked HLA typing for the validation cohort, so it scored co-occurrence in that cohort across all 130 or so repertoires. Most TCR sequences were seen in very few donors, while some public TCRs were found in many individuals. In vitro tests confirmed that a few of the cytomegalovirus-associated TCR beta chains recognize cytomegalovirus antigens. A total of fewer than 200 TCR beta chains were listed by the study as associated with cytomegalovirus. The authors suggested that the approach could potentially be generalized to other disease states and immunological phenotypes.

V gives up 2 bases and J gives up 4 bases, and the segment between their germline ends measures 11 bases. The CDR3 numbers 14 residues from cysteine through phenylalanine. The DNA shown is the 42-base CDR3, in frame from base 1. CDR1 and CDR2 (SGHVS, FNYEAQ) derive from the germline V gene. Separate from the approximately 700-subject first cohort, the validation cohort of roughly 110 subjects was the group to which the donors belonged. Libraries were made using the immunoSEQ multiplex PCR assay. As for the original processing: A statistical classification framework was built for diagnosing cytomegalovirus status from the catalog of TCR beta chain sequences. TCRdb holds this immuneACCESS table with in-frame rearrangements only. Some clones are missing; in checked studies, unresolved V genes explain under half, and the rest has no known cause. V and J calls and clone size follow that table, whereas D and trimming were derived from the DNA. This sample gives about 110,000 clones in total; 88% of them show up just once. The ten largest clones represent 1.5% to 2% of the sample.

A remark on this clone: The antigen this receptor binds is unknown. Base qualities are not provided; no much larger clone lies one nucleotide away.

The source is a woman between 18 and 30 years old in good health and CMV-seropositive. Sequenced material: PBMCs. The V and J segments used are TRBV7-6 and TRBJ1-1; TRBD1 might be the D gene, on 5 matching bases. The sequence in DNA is TGTGCCAGCAGCTTACAGGGTTGGGGCACTGAAGCTTTCTTT. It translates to CASSLQGWGTEAFF.